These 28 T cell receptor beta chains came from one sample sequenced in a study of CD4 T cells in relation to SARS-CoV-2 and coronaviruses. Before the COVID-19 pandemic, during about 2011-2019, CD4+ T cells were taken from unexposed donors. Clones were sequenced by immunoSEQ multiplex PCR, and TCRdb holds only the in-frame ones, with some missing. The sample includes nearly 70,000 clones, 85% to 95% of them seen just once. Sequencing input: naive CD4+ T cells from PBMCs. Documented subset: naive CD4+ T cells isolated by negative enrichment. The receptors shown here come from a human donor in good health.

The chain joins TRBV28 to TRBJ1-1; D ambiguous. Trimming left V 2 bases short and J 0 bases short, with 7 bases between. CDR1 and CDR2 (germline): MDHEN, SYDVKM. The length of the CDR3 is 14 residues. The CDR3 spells CASSLTSMNTEAFF. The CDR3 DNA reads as TGTGCCAGCAGTTTAACCTCGATGAACACTGAAGCTTTCTTT.

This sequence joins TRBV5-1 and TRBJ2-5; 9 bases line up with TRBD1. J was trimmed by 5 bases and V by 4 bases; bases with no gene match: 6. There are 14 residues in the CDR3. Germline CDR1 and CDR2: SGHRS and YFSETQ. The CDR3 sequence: CASSDRDRVETQYF. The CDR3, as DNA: TGCGCCAGCAGCGACCGGGACAGGGTGGAGACCCAGTACTTC.

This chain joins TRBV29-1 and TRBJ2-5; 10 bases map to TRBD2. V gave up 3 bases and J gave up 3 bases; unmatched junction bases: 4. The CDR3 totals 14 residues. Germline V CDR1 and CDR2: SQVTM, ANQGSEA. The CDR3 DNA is TGCAGCGTTGACGGCCTAGCGGGAGAAGAGACCCAGTACTTC. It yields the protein CSVDGLAGEETQYF.

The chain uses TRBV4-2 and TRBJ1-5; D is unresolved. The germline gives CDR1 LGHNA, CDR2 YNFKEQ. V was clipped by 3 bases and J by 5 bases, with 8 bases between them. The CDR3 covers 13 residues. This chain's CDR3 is CASSQQRDQPQHF. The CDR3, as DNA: TGTGCCAGCAGCCAGCAGAGGGATCAGCCCCAGCATTTT.

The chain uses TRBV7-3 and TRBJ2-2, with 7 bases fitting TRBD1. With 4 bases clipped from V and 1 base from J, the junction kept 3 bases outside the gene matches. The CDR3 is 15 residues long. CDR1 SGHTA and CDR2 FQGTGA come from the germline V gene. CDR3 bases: TGTGCCAGCAGCTGGGGACAGAAGAACACCGGGGAGCTGTTTTTT. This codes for CASSWGQKNTGELFF.

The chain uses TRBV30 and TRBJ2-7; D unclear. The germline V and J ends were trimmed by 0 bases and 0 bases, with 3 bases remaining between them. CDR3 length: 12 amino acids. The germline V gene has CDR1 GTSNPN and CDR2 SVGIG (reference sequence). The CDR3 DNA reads TGTGCCTGGAGTGTGGGCTCCTACGAGCAGTACTTC. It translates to CAWSVGSYEQYF.

CDR3 amino acids: CASSQASGLVPHEQFF. The CDR3 region has the DNA TGTGCCAGCAGTCAGGCTAGCGGGCTCGTCCCCCATGAGCAGTTCTTC. V and J are TRBV7-2 and TRBJ2-1; 8 bases are a match to TRBD2. Germline-derived CDR1 and CDR2 are SGHTA and FQGNSA. This CDR3 is 16 amino acids long. V lost 6 bases to trimming and J lost 8 bases; unmatched junction nucleotides: 15.

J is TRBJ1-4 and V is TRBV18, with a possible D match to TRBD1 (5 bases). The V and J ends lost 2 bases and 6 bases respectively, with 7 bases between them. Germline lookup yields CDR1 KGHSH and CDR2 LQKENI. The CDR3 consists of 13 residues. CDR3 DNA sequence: TGTGCCAGCTCACCAGGGGGTCATGAAAAACTGTTTTTT. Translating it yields CASSPGGHEKLFF.

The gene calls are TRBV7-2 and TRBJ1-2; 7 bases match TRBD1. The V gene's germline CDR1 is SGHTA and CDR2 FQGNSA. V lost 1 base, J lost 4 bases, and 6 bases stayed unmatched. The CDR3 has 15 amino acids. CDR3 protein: CASSLGAGQFYGYTF. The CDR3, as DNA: TGTGCCAGCAGCTTAGGTGCGGGACAGTTCTATGGCTACACCTTC.

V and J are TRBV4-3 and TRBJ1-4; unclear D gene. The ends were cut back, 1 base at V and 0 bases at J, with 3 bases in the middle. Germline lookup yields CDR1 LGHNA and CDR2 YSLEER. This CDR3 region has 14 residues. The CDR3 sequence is CASSQGPTNEKLFF. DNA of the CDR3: TGCGCCAGCAGCCAAGGACCAACTAATGAAAAACTGTTTTTT.

CDR3 coding DNA: TGTGCCAGCAGCTGGGGTCCGTACCAAGAGACCCAGTACTTC. This codes for CASSWGPYQETQYF. The chain couples TRBV5-5 to TRBJ2-5; D is unclear. CDR3 length: 14 residues. The V end lost 3 bases, the J end lost 0 bases, and 9 bases lay between the germline ends. From germline, CDR1 is SGHKS and CDR2 YYEKEE (reference sequence).

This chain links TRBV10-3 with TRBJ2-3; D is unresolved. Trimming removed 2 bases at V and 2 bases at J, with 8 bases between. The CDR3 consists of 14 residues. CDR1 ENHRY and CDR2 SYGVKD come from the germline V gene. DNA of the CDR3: TGTGCCATCAGTGAGGGCTTAGTCACAGATACGCAGTATTTT. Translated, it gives CAISEGLVTDTQYF.

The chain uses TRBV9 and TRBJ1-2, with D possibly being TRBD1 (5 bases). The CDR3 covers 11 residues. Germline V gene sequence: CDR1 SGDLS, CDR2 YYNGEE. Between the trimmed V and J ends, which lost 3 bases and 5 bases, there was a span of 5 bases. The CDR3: CASSEGYGYTF. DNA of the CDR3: TGTGCCAGCAGCGAGGGGTATGGCTACACCTTC.

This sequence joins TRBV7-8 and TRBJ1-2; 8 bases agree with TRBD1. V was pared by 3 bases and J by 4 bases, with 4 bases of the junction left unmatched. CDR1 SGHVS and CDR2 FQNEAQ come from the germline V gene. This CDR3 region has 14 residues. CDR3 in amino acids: CASSFTGGIYGYTF. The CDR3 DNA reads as TGTGCCAGCAGCTTCACAGGGGGGATCTATGGCTACACCTTC.

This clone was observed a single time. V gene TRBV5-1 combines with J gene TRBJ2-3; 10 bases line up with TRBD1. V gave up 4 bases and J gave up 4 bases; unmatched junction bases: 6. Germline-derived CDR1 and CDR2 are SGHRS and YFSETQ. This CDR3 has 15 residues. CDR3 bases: TGCGCCAGCAGCCAATCGACAGGGGGCCCAGATACGCAGTATTTT. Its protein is CASSQSTGGPDTQYF.

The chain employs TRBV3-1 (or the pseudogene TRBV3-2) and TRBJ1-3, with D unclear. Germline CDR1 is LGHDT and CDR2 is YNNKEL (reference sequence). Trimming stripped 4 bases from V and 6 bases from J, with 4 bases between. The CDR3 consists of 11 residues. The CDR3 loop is CASSLQNTIYF. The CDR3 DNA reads TGTGCCAGCAGCCTCCAAAACACCATATATTTT.

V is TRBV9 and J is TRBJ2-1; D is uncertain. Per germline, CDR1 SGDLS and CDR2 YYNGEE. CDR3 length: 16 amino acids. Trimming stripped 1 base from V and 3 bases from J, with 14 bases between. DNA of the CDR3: TGTGCCAGCAGCGTAATGGACGCCAACGGCTACAATGAGCAGTTCTTC. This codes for CASSVMDANGYNEQFF.

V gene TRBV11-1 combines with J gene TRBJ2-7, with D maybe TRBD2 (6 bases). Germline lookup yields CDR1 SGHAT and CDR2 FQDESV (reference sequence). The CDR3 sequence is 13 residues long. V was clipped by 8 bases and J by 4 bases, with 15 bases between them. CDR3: CASGWTTEYEQYF. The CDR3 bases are TGTGCCAGCGGTTGGACTACGGAATACGAGCAGTACTTC.

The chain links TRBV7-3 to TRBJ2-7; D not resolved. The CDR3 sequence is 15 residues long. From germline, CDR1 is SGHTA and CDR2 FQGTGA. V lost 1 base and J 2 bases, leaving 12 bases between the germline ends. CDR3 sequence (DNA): TGTGCCAGCAGCTTAAGGAACGGGTTCCCCTACGAGCAGTACTTC. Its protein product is CASSLRNGFPYEQYF.

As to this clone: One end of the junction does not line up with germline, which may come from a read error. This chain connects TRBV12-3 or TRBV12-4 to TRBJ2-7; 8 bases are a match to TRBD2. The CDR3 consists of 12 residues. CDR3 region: CASSFYAGLVLF. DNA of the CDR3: TGTGCCAGCAGTTTCTACGCGGGACTAGTCCTCTTC.

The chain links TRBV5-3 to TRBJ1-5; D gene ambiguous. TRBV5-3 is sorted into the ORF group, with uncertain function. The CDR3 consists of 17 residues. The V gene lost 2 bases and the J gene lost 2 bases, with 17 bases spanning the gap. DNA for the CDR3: TGTGCCAGAAGCTTAATTCTCCGGGAGGGATGCAATCAGCCCCAGCATTTT. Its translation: CARSLILREGCNQPQHF.

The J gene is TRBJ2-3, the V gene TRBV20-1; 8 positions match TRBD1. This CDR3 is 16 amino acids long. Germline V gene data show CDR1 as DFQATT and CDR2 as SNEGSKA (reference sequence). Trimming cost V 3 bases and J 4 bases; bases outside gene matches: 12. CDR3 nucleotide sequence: TGCAGTGCTAGTCACCTAGGACAGGGAAGTTCAGATACGCAGTATTTT. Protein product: CSASHLGQGSSDTQYF.

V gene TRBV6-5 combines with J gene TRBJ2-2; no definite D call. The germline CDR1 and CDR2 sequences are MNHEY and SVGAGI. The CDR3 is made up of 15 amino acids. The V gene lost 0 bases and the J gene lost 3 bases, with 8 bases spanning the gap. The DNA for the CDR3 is TGTGCCAGCAGTTACTCGCCCGAACACACCGGGGAGCTGTTTTTT. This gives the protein CASSYSPEHTGELFF.

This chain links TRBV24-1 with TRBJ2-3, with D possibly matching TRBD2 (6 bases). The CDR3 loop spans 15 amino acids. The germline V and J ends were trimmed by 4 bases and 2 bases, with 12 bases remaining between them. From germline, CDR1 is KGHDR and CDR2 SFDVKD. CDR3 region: CATSEPGLPTDTQYF. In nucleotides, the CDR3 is TGTGCCACCAGTGAACCGGGACTTCCCACAGATACGCAGTATTTT.

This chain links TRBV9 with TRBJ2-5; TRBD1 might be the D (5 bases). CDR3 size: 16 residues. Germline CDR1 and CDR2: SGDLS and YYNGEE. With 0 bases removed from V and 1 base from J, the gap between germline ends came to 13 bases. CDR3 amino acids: CASSVAPTATQETQYF. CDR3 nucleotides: TGTGCCAGCAGCGTAGCCCCGACAGCGACCCAAGAGACCCAGTACTTC.

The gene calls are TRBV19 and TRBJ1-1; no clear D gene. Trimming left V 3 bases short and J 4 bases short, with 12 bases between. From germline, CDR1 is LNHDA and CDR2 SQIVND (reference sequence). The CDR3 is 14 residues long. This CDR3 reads CASSIVGSGTEAFF. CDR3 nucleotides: TGTGCCAGTAGTATTGTGGGGTCCGGCACTGAAGCTTTCTTT.

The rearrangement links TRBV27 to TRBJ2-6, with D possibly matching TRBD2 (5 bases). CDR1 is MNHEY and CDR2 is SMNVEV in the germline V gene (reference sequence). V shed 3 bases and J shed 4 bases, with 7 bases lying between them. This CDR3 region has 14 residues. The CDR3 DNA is TGTGCCAGCAGTTTTAGCGTGGGGGCCAACGTCCTGACTTTC. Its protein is CASSFSVGANVLTF.

CDR3 region: CASSLEYNSPLHF. CDR3 DNA sequence: TGTGCCAGCAGCTTGGAATATAATTCACCCCTCCACTTT. The V and J genes are TRBV11-1 and TRBJ1-6; no firm D call. Trimming took 3 bases from V and 4 from J, leaving 4 bases between them. This CDR3 has 13 amino acids. CDR1 is SGHAT, CDR2 FQDESV, per germline (reference sequence).